This TCR beta chain was sequenced for a study of T cells in Graves' hyperthyroidism and ophthalmopathy. Amplified TCR beta CDR3 regions derived from RNA transcripts. HTBI primers drove first-round RT-PCR of the TCR CDR3. MiXCR, applied by TCRdb to the multiplex PCR reads, yields one record per CDR3 protein. The sample shows 600,000 to 700,000 distinct CDR3 sequences, 45% of them seen only once. This CDR3 spans 13 amino acids. Trimming took 5 bases from V and 4 from J, leaving 11 bases between them. From germline, CDR1 is MGHDK and CDR2 SYGVNS. At least ten counts were recorded for this clonotype. Its antigen is undetermined. Overall study findings and caveats: Through a model of 13 V-J features, ophthalmopathy was separated from stable hyperthyroidism. Blood also carried most thyroid clonotypes expanded above 0.001.

Each diagnosis was grounded in clinical symptoms, serum thyroxine and TRAb, thyroid ultrasound, and orbital computed tomography. Sequenced sample: peripheral blood or thyroid tissue (not recorded which). The source is an adult man with Graves' disease, either hyperthyroidism or ophthalmopathy (not recorded which). The rearrangement uses TRBV25-1 and TRBJ1-1; unclear D gene. CDR3 sequence reads: CASSRGLFTEAFF. The CDR3 nucleotides read TGTGCCAGCAGTCGGGGATTGTTCACTGAAGCTTTCTTT.